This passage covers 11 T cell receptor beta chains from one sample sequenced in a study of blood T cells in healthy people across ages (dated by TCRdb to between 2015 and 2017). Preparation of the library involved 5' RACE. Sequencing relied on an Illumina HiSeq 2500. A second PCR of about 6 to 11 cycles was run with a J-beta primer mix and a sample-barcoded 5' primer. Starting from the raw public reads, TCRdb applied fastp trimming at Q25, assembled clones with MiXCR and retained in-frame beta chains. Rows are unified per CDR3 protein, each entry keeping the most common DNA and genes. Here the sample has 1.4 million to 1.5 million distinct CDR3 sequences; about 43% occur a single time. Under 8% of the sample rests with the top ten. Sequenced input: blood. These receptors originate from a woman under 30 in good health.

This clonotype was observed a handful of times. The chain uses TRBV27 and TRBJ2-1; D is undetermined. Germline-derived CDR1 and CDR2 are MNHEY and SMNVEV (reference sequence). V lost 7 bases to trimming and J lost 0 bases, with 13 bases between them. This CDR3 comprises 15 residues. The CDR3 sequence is CASTQRASSYNEQFF. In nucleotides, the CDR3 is TGTGCCAGCACCCAACGGGCTAGCTCCTACAATGAGCAGTTCTTC.

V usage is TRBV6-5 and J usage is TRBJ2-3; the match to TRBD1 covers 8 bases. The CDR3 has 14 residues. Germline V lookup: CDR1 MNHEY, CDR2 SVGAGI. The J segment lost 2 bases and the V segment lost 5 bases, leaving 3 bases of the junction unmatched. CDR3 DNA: TGTGCCAGCAGTCCGGGACAGGTCACAGATACGCAGTATTTT. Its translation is CASSPGQVTDTQYF.

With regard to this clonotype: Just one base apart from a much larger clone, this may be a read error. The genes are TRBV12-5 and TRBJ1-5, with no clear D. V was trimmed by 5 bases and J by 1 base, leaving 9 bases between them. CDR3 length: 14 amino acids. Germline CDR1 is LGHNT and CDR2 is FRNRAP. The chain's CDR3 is CASGVWGSNQPQHF. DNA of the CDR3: TGTGCTAGTGGTGTGTGGGGAAGCAATCAGCCCCAGCATTTT.

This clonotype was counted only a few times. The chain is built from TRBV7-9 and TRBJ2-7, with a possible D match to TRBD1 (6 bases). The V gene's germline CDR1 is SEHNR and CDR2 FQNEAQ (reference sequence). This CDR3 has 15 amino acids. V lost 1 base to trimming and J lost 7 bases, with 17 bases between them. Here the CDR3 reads CASSLEGTRGREQYF. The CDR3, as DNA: TGTGCCAGCAGCTTAGAGGGGACACGGGGCCGTGAGCAGTACTTC.

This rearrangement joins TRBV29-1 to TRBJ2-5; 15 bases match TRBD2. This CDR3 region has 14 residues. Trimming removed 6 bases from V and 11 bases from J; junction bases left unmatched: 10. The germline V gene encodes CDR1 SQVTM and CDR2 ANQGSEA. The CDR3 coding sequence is TGCAGCGTGGGGACTAGCGGGAGGATAAATGAGCAGTACTTC. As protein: CSVGTSGRINEQYF.

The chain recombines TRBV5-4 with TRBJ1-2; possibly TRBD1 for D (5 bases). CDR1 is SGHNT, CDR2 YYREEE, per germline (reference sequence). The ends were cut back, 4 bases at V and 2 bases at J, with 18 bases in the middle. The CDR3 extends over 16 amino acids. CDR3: CASSLGTESPNYGYTF. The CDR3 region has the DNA TGTGCCAGCAGCCTCGGGACCGAATCGCCGAACTATGGCTACACCTTC.

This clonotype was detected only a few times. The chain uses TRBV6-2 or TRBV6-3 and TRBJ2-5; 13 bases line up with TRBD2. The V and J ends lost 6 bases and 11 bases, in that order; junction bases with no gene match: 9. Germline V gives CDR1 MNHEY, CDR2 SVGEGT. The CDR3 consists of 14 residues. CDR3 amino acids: CASRTSGGNHEQYF. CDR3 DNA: TGTGCCAGCAGGACTAGCGGGGGGAATCATGAGCAGTACTTC.

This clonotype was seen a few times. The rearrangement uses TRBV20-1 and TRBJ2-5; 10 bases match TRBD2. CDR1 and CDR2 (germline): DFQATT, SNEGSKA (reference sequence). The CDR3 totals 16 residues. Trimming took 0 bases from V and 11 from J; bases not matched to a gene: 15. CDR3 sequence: CSAREAGLASRNEQYF. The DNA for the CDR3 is TGCAGTGCTAGAGAAGCGGGACTAGCGTCCCGCAATGAGCAGTACTTC.

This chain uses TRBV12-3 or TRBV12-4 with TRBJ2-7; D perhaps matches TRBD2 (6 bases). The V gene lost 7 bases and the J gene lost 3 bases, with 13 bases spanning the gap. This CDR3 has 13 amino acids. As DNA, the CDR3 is TGTGCCAGCACCCCCACTAGCTTCTACGAGCAGTACTTC. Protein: CASTPTSFYEQYF.

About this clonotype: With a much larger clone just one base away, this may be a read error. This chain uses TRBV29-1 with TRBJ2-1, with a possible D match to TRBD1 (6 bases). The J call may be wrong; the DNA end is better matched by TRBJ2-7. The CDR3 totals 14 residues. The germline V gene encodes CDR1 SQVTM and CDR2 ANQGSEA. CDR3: CSVEDQGTSCEQYF. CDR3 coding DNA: TGCAGCGTTGAAGATCAAGGGACATCCTGCGAGCAGTACTTC.

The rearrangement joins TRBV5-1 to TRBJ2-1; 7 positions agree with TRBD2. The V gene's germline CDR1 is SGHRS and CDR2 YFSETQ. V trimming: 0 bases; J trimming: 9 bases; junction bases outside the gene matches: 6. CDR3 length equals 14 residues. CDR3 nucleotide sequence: TGCGCCAGCAGCTTGGAGGTGACTAGCAGTGAGCAGTTCTTC. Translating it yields CASSLEVTSSEQFF.